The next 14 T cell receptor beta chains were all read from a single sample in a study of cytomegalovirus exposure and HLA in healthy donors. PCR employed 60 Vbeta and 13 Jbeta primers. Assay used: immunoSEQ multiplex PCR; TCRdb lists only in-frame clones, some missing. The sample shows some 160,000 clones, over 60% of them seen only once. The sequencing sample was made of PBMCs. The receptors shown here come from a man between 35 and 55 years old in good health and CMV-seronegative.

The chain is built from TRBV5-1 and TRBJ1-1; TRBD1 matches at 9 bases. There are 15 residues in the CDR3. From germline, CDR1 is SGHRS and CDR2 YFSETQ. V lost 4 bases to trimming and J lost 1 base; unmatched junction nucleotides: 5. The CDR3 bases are TGCGCCAGCAGCCCCGGGACAGGGCGGAACACTGAAGCTTTCTTT. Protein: CASSPGTGRNTEAFF.

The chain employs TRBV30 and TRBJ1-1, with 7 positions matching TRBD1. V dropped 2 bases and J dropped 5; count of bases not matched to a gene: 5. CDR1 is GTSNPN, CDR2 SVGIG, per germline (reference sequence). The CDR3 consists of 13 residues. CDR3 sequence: CAWSSQGGTEAFF. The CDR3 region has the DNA TGTGCCTGGAGTAGTCAGGGGGGTACTGAAGCTTTCTTT.

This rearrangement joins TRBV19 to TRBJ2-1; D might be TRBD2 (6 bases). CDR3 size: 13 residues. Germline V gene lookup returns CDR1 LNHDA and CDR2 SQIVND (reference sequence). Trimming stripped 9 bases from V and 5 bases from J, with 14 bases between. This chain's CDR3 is CASLSGLNNEQFF. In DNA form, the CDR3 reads TGTGCCAGCTTAAGCGGACTAAACAATGAGCAGTTCTTC.

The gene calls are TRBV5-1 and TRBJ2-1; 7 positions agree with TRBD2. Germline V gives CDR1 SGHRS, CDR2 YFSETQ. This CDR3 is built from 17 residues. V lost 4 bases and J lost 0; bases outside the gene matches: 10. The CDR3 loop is CASSGRLAQSSYNEQFF. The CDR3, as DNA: TGCGCCAGCAGCGGAAGACTAGCCCAGAGCTCCTACAATGAGCAGTTCTTC.

As DNA, the CDR3 is TGTGCCAGCAGCCCCCCGCGCAATGAGCAGTTCTTC. Amino acid sequence: CASSPPRNEQFF. The V call is TRBV7-2, the J call TRBJ2-1; D unclear. Trimming shortened V by 5 bases and J by 6 bases, and 8 bases separated the two germline ends. Germline CDR1 SGHTA, CDR2 FQGNSA. This CDR3 is built from 12 residues.

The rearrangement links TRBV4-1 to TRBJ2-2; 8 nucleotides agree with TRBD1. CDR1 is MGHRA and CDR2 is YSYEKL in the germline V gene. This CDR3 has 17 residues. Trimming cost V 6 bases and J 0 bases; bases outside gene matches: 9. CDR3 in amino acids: CASSPGQGKTNTGELFF. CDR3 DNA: TGCGCCAGCAGTCCCGGACAGGGTAAAACGAACACCGGGGAGCTGTTTTTT.

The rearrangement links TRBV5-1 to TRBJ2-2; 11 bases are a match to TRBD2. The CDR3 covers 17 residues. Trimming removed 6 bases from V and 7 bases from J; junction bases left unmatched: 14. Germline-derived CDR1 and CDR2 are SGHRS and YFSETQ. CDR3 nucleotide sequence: TGCGCCAGCAAGTCCCTAGCGGGAGGAGGTGGAAGCGGGGAGCTGTTTTTT. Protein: CASKSLAGGGGSGELFF.

CDR3 DNA: TGTGCCAGCAGCCGAGAGGGGACTGCCTTAGAGACCCAGTACTTC. It translates to CASSREGTALETQYF. V usage is TRBV9 and J usage is TRBJ2-5; D might be TRBD2 (6 bases). The length of the CDR3 is 15 residues. Trimming removed 4 bases at V and 4 bases at J, with 17 bases between. Germline CDR1 reads SGDLS; CDR2 reads YYNGEE.

The CDR3 coding sequence is TGTGCCAGAATTAGATCCGCAGGGGCGAGCAATCAGCCCCAGCATTTT. As protein: CARIRSAGASNQPQHF. The rearrangement links TRBV27 to TRBJ1-5, with D perhaps TRBD1 (6 bases). V was cut by 9 bases and J by 1 base, with 19 bases left in between. This CDR3 is 16 amino acids long. Germline V CDR1 and CDR2: MNHEY, SMNVEV (reference sequence).

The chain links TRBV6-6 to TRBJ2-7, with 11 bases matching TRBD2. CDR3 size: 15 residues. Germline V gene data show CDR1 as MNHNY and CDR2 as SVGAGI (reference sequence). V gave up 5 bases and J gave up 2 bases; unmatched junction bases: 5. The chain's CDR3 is CASSITSGGAYEQYF. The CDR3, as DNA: TGTGCCAGCAGTATTACTAGCGGGGGTGCCTACGAGCAGTACTTC.

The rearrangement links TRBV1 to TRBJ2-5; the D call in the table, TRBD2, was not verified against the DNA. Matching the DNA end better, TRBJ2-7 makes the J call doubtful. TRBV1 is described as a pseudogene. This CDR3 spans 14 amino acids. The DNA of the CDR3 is TGCACCAGCAGCCATACGGCTCCCCACTACGAGCAGTACTTC. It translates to CTSSHTAPHYEQYF.

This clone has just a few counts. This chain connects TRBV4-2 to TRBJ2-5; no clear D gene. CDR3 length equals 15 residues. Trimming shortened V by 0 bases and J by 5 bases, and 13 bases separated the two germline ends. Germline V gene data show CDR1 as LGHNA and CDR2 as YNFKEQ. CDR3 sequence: CASSQDRSRAETQYF. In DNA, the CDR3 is TGTGCCAGCAGCCAAGATCGTAGTAGAGCGGAGACCCAGTACTTC.

The CDR3 is CASSHPGLAGENTDTQYF. The CDR3 bases are TGTGCCAGCAGTCACCCGGGACTAGCGGGGGAAAACACAGATACGCAGTATTTT. V is TRBV7-9 and J is TRBJ2-3; 14 nucleotides align to TRBD2. Germline loops: CDR1 SEHNR, CDR2 FQNEAQ (reference sequence). The CDR3 is made up of 18 amino acids. Unmatched junction bases numbered 10, after V lost 6 bases and J lost 2 bases.

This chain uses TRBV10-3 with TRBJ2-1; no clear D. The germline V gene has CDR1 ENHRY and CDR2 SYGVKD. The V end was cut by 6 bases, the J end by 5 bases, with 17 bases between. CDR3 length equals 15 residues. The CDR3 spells CAIREPEAVHNEQFF. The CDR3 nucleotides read TGTGCCATCAGAGAACCAGAGGCAGTACACAATGAGCAGTTCTTC.